Listed below are T cell receptor beta chains from one sample, sequenced in a study of blood T cell repertoires in COVID-19. The repertoire was sequenced with immunoSEQ multiplex PCR; TCRdb's copy has only in-frame clones and lacks some. Of about 350,000 clones in the sample, over 75% are singletons; the top ten hold roughly 0.94%. Sequencing input: PBMCs or T cells enriched from blood (not recorded which). These receptors were collected from a woman in her twenties or thirties who had recovered from COVID-19. CDR3s include the opening cysteine and the closing phenylalanine or tryptophan. D genes are given only for firm matches. Some rows have no size entry. The others give once, few or many, or a class for an expanded clone.

j_call: TRBJ1-4
v_call: TRBV28
d_call: NA
clone_size: once
cdr3_length: 17
cdr3_aa: CASSLLGQAGFGEKLFF
cdr3_nt: TGTGCCAGCAGTTTACTGGGGCAGGCAGGGTTTGGTGAAAAACTGTTTTTT

j_call: TRBJ2-7
v_call: TRBV19
d_call: TRBD1
clone_size: NA
cdr3_length: 13
cdr3_aa: CASSPTGVYEQYF
cdr3_nt: TGTGCCAGTAGCCCTACAGGGGTCTACGAGCAGTACTTC

j_call: TRBJ2-5
v_call: TRBV5-4
d_call: NA
clone_size: NA
cdr3_length: 14
cdr3_aa: CASSTGLGQETQYF
cdr3_nt: TGTGCCAGCAGTACCGGACTTGGACAAGAGACCCAGTACTTC

j_call: TRBJ2-5
v_call: TRBV7-2
d_call: NA
clone_size: NA
cdr3_length: 15
cdr3_aa: CASSFAANTQETQYF
cdr3_nt: TGTGCCAGCAGCTTCGCGGCAAATACCCAAGAGACCCAGTACTTC

j_call: TRBJ1-1
v_call: TRBV28
d_call: NA
clone_size: NA
cdr3_length: 13
cdr3_aa: CASSPVYEVEAFF
cdr3_nt: TGTGCCAGCAGTCCAGTGTATGAAGTAGAAGCTTTCTTT

j_call: TRBJ1-2
v_call: TRBV15
d_call: NA
clone_size: NA
cdr3_length: 14
cdr3_aa: CATSRGPERSGYTF
cdr3_nt: TGTGCCACCAGCAGAGGACCAGAAAGGAGTGGCTACACCTTC

j_call: TRBJ2-2
v_call: TRBV4-3
d_call: TRBD1
clone_size: NA
cdr3_length: 17
cdr3_aa: CASSQDRTGGYTGELFF
cdr3_nt: TGCGCCAGCAGCCAAGATCGGACAGGGGGGTACACCGGGGAGCTGTTTTTT

j_call: TRBJ2-7
v_call: TRBV7-2
d_call: TRBD1
clone_size: NA
cdr3_length: 15
cdr3_aa: CASSPRTGSSYEQYF
cdr3_nt: TGTGCCAGCAGCCCCCGGACAGGGAGCTCCTACGAGCAGTACTTC

j_call: TRBJ2-5
v_call: TRBV18
d_call: NA
clone_size: NA
cdr3_length: 15
cdr3_aa: CASSPPSFVQETQYF
cdr3_nt: TGTGCCAGCTCACCACCTAGCTTCGTCCAAGAGACCCAGTACTTC

j_call: TRBJ2-7
v_call: TRBV6-5
d_call: TRBD1
clone_size: NA
cdr3_length: 14
cdr3_aa: CASSIDRVWGEQYF
cdr3_nt: TGTGCCAGCAGCATTGACAGGGTTTGGGGTGAGCAGTACTTC

j_call: TRBJ1-4
v_call: TRBV4-1
d_call: NA
clone_size: NA
cdr3_length: 15
cdr3_aa: CASRPRGVTNEKLFF
cdr3_nt: TGCGCCAGCAGGCCACGGGGGGTGACTAATGAAAAACTGTTTTTT

j_call: TRBJ2-7
v_call: TRBV6-1
d_call: NA
clone_size: once
cdr3_length: 14
cdr3_aa: CASSEYRTNYEQYF
cdr3_nt: TGTGCCAGCAGTGAATACAGGACCAACTACGAGCAGTACTTC

j_call: TRBJ1-1
v_call: TRBV6-5
d_call: NA
clone_size: NA
cdr3_length: 14
cdr3_aa: CASSYSRVGTEAFF
cdr3_nt: TGTGCCAGCAGTTACTCCCGGGTTGGGACTGAAGCTTTCTTT

j_call: TRBJ2-5
v_call: TRBV10-3
d_call: TRBD1
clone_size: NA
cdr3_length: 14
cdr3_aa: CATRETGVRETQYF
cdr3_nt: TGTGCCACAAGGGAGACAGGGGTTAGAGAGACCCAGTACTTC

j_call: TRBJ2-7
v_call: TRBV19
d_call: NA
clone_size: NA
cdr3_length: 16
cdr3_aa: CASSISWGESSYEQYF
cdr3_nt: TGTGCCAGTAGTATCTCTTGGGGGGAAAGCTCCTACGAGCAGTACTTC

j_call: TRBJ1-6
v_call: TRBV5-1
d_call: NA
clone_size: NA
cdr3_length: 15
cdr3_aa: CASSLGGVNNSPLHF
cdr3_nt: TGCGCCAGCAGCTTGGGGGGGGTTAATAATTCACCCCTCCACTTT

j_call: TRBJ1-1
v_call: TRBV28
d_call: NA
clone_size: NA
cdr3_length: 14
cdr3_aa: CASRPTGHPYEAFF
cdr3_nt: TGTGCCAGCAGGCCAACGGGACACCCCTATGAAGCTTTCTTT

j_call: TRBJ1-2
v_call: TRBV19
d_call: TRBD1
clone_size: NA
cdr3_length: 12
cdr3_aa: CASSADRAGYTF
cdr3_nt: TGTGCCAGTAGTGCGGACAGGGCTGGCTACACCTTC

j_call: TRBJ1-2
v_call: TRBV7-9
d_call: NA
clone_size: NA
cdr3_length: 16
cdr3_aa: CASSLGGAGENYGYTF
cdr3_nt: TGTGCCAGCAGCTTAGGGGGTGCAGGGGAGAACTATGGCTACACCTTC

j_call: TRBJ2-3
v_call: TRBV2
d_call: TRBD1
clone_size: once
cdr3_length: 15
cdr3_aa: CASRIPAGGSDTQYF
cdr3_nt: TGTGCCAGCAGAATCCCCGCAGGGGGCTCAGATACGCAGTATTTT

j_call: TRBJ1-1
v_call: TRBV19
d_call: NA
clone_size: NA
cdr3_length: 14
cdr3_aa: CASSSGAWNTEAFF
cdr3_nt: TGTGCCAGTAGCTCAGGGGCCTGGAACACTGAAGCTTTCTTT

j_call: TRBJ1-2
v_call: TRBV28
d_call: TRBD1
clone_size: NA
cdr3_length: 16
cdr3_aa: CASTSVGGDANYGYTF
cdr3_nt: TGTGCCAGCACCTCGGTAGGGGGCGACGCTAACTATGGCTACACCTTC

j_call: TRBJ1-2
v_call: TRBV2
d_call: NA
clone_size: NA
cdr3_length: 12
cdr3_aa: CASSVSGDGYTF
cdr3_nt: TGTGCCAGCAGTGTGTCAGGGGATGGCTACACCTTC

j_call: TRBJ1-3
v_call: TRBV2
d_call: NA
clone_size: NA
cdr3_length: 15
cdr3_aa: CASSEGSGVGNTIYF
cdr3_nt: TGTGCCAGCAGTGAAGGTTCAGGGGTTGGAAACACCATATATTTT

j_call: TRBJ2-3
v_call: TRBV5-1
d_call: NA
clone_size: NA
cdr3_length: 13
cdr3_aa: CATNRDSTDTQYF
cdr3_nt: TGCGCCACCAATCGAGATAGCACAGATACGCAGTATTTT

j_call: TRBJ2-7
v_call: TRBV4-3
d_call: TRBD2
clone_size: NA
cdr3_length: 17
cdr3_aa: CASSQVSLIAGIGEQYF
cdr3_nt: TGCGCCAGCAGCCAAGTCTCCCTCATAGCGGGAATCGGGGAGCAGTACTTC

j_call: TRBJ1-2
v_call: TRBV6-5
d_call: TRBD1
clone_size: NA
cdr3_length: 15
cdr3_aa: CASSTGGTLVNGYTF
cdr3_nt: TGTGCCAGCAGTACAGGGGGCACTTTGGTTAATGGCTACACCTTC

j_call: TRBJ2-1
v_call: TRBV4-3
d_call: NA
clone_size: NA
cdr3_length: 13
cdr3_aa: CASSGLDRSEQFF
cdr3_nt: TGCGCCAGCAGCGGTTTAGATCGGAGTGAGCAGTTCTTC

j_call: TRBJ1-6
v_call: TRBV27
d_call: NA
clone_size: NA
cdr3_length: 14
cdr3_aa: CAVRRDRDNSPLHF
cdr3_nt: TGTGCCGTGAGGCGGGACCGCGATAATTCACCCCTCCACTTT

j_call: TRBJ2-3
v_call: TRBV24-1
d_call: TRBD1
clone_size: NA
cdr3_length: 16
cdr3_aa: CATSEPTGERADTQYF
cdr3_nt: TGTGCCACCAGTGAACCGACAGGGGAACGGGCAGATACGCAGTATTTT

j_call: TRBJ1-2
v_call: TRBV7-2
d_call: NA
clone_size: NA
cdr3_length: 13
cdr3_aa: CASSLLGGDGYTF
cdr3_nt: TGTGCCAGCAGCTTATTAGGGGGGGATGGCTACACCTTC

j_call: TRBJ2-2
v_call: TRBV15
d_call: TRBD1
clone_size: NA
cdr3_length: 15
cdr3_aa: CATSREATGGGELFF
cdr3_nt: TGTGCCACCAGCAGAGAGGCGACAGGGGGCGGGGAGCTGTTTTTT

j_call: TRBJ2-2
v_call: TRBV7-8
d_call: NA
clone_size: NA
cdr3_length: 13
cdr3_aa: CASSYRAPGELFF
cdr3_nt: TGTGCCAGCAGCTACAGGGCGCCCGGGGAGCTGTTTTTT

j_call: TRBJ1-4
v_call: TRBV19
d_call: TRBD1
clone_size: NA
cdr3_length: 15
cdr3_aa: CASLESDRAYEKLFF
cdr3_nt: TGTGCCAGCCTTGAAAGCGACAGGGCCTACGAAAAACTGTTTTTT

j_call: TRBJ1-2
v_call: TRBV4-1
d_call: NA
clone_size: few
cdr3_length: 17
cdr3_aa: CASSQAVGELANYGYTF
cdr3_nt: TGCGCCAGCAGCCAGGCCGTCGGGGAACTAGCTAACTATGGCTACACCTTC

j_call: TRBJ2-5
v_call: TRBV28
d_call: TRBD1
clone_size: NA
cdr3_length: 15
cdr3_aa: CASSLVGQGQETQYF
cdr3_nt: TGTGCCAGCAGTCTCGTGGGACAGGGGCAAGAGACCCAGTACTTC

j_call: TRBJ1-1
v_call: TRBV2
d_call: NA
clone_size: once
cdr3_length: 14
cdr3_aa: CASTVSPGLTEAFF
cdr3_nt: TGTGCCAGCACCGTTTCTCCAGGACTTACTGAAGCTTTCTTT

j_call: TRBJ2-3
v_call: TRBV7-6
d_call: TRBD2
clone_size: NA
cdr3_length: 15
cdr3_aa: CASSLGRAFTDTQYF
cdr3_nt: TGTGCCAGCAGCCTCGGGAGGGCTTTCACAGATACGCAGTATTTT

j_call: TRBJ1-6
v_call: TRBV3-1/TRBV3-2
d_call: NA
clone_size: NA
cdr3_length: 19
cdr3_aa: CASSQDGRRGSSYNSPLHF
cdr3_nt: TGTGCCAGCAGCCAAGATGGGCGTCGGGGGAGCTCCTATAATTCACCCCTCCACTTT

j_call: TRBJ1-1
v_call: TRBV5-1
d_call: NA
clone_size: NA
cdr3_length: 17
cdr3_aa: CASSTHSVDNMNTEAFF
cdr3_nt: TGCGCCAGCAGCACTCACAGCGTGGACAACATGAACACTGAAGCTTTCTTT

j_call: TRBJ1-2
v_call: TRBV24-1
d_call: NA
clone_size: NA
cdr3_length: 13
cdr3_aa: CATSTPGGYGYTF
cdr3_nt: TGTGCCACCTCCACCCCAGGCGGGTATGGCTACACCTTC